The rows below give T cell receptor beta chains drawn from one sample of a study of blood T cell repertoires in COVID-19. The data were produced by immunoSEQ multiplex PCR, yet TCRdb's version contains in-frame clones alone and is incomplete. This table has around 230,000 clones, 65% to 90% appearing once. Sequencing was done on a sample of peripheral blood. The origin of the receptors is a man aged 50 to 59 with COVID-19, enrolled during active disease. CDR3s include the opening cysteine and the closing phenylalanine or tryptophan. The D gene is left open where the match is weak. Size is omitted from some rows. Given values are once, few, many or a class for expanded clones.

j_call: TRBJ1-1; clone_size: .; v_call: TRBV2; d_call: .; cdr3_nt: TGTGCCAGCAGGGCAGAGAACACTGAAGCTTTCTTT; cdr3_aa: CASRAENTEAFF
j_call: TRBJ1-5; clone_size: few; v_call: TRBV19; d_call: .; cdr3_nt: TGTGCCAGTAGTATAAGCGGGTATAGCAATCAGCCCCAGCATTTT; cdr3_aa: CASSISGYSNQPQHF
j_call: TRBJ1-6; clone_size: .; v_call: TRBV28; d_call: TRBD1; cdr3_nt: TGTGCCAGCAGCAATCCGGGACAGGGGAACTCACCCCTCCACTTT; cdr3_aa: CASSNPGQGNSPLHF
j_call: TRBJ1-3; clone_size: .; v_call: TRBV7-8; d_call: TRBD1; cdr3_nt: TGTGCCAGCCGCGGACAGGGCAGTGCTGGAAACACCATATATTTT; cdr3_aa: CASRGQGSAGNTIYF
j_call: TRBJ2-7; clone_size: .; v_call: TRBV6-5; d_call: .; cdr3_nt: TGTGCCAGCAGGGCCGCCTACGAGCAGTACTTC; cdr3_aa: CASRAAYEQYF
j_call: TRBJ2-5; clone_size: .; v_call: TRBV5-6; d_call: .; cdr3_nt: TGTGCCAGCAGCTTTTTCGGGAGTTGGGAGACCCAGTACTTC; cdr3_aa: CASSFFGSWETQYF
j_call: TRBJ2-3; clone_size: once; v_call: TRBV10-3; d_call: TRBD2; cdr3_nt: TGTGCCATCAGTGTTCGGGGGGAAGGAGATACGCAGTATTTT; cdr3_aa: CAISVRGEGDTQYF
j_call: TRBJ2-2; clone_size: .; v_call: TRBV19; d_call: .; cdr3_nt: TGTGCCAGTAGTACTAGCGCGGAGCTGTTTTTT; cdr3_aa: CASSTSAELFF
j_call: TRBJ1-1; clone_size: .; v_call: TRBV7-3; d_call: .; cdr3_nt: TGTGCCAGCAGCTTATGGGGCCCGACAGATGAAGCTTTCTTT; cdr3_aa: CASSLWGPTDEAFF
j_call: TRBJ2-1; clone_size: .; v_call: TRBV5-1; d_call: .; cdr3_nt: TGCGCCAGCTACGACGATAGCGGATTCTACAATGAGCAGTTCTTC; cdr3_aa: CASYDDSGFYNEQFF
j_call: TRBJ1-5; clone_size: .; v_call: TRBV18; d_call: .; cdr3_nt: TGTGCCAGCTCACGCCAGGGTAGCAATCAGCCCCAGCATTTT; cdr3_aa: CASSRQGSNQPQHF
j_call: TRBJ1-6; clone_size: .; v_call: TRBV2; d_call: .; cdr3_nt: TGTGCCAGCAGTGTAAGACGGAGCTCCTATAATTCACCCCTCCACTTT; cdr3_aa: CASSVRRSSYNSPLHF
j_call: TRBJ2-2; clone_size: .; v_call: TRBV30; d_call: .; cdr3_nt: TGTGCCTGGAGTGTACGAACAGGGGAGCTGTTTTTT; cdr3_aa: CAWSVRTGELFF
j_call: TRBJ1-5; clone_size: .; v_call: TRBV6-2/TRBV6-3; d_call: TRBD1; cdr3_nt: TGTGCCAGCAGTTACTTACAGGGGGATCAGCCCCAGCATTTT; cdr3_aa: CASSYLQGDQPQHF
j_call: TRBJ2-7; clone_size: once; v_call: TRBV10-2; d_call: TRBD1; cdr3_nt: TGCGCCAGCACCGAGACCGGGACAGGGGACTACGAGCAGTACTTC; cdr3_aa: CASTETGTGDYEQYF
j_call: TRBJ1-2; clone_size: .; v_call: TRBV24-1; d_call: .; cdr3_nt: TGTGCCACCAGCCCAGGGGCCTCCTATGGCTACACCTTC; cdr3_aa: CATSPGASYGYTF
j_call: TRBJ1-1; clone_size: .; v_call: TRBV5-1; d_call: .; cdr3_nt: TGCGCCAGCAGCTCTTCGGGATTGGGCACTGAAGCTTTCTTT; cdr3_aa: CASSSSGLGTEAFF
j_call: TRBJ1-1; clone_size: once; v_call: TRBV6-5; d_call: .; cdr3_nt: TGTGCCAGCACTCGTGCGGAGGACACTGAAGCTTTCTTT; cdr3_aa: CASTRAEDTEAFF
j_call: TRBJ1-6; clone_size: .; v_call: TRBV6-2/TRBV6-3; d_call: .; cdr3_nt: TGTGCCAGCAGTTACGCGGGAGGGACCAATTCACCCCTCCACTTT; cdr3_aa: CASSYAGGTNSPLHF
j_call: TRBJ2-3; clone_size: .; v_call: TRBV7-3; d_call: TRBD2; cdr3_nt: TGTGCCAGCAGTTCCAGACAGCGGGGGGGCACAGATACGCAGTATTTT; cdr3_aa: CASSSRQRGGTDTQYF
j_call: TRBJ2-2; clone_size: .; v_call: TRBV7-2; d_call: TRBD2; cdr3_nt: TGTGCCAGCAGCTTTCATCGCACGGCTAGCGGGGGGGCTAACGGGGAGCTGTTTTTT; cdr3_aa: CASSFHRTASGGANGELFF
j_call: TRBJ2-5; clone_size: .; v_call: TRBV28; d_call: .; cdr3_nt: TGTGCCAGCAGTCGCTTGGGATTTAGCGGACAAGAGACCCAGTACTTC; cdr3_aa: CASSRLGFSGQETQYF
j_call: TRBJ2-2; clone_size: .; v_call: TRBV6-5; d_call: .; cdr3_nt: TGTGCCAGCAGGGAGGTGGGCGGGGAGCTGTTTTTT; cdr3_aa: CASREVGGELFF
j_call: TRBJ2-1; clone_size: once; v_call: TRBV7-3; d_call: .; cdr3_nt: TGTGCCAGCAGCGCCCACAAGGGGAAGGATGAGCAGTTCTTC; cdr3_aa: CASSAHKGKDEQFF
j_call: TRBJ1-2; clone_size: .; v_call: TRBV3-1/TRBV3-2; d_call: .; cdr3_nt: TGTGCCAGCAGCCAAGAACAACAGCTCTATGGCTACACCTTC; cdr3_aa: CASSQEQQLYGYTF
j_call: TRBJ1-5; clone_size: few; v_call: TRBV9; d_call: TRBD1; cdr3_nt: TGTGCCAGCAGCGTAGAAGCGGAGTGGGACAGGGGGCGAAAGCAGCCCCAGCATTTT; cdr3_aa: CASSVEAEWDRGRKQPQHF
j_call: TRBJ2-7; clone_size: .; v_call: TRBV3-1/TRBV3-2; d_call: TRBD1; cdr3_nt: TGTGCCAGCAGCCAAGGAGGGGGCCCCTACGAGCAGTACTTC; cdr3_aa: CASSQGGGPYEQYF
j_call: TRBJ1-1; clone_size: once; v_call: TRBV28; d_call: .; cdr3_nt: TGTGCCAGCCTAATTCTAAATCGGGGTGGCCCTGAAGCTTTCTTT; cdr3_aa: CASLILNRGGPEAFF
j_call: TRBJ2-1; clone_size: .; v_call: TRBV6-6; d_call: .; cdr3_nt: TGTGCCAGCAGACCGACAGGAAGCTCCTACAATGAGCAGTTCTTC; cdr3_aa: CASRPTGSSYNEQFF
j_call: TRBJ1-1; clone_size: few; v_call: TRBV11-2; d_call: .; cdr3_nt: TGTGCCAGCAGCCGACAATCTGGACAGCATACTGAAGCTTTCTTT; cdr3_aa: CASSRQSGQHTEAFF
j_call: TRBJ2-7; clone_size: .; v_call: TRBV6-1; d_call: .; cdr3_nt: TGTGCCAGCAGTGAAGACGGGTGGGGCGCCGAGCAGTACTTC; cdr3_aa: CASSEDGWGAEQYF
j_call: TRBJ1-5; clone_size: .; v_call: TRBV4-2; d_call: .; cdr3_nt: TGTGCCAGCAGCCAAGACCCGACAGGTTATCAGCCCCAGCATTTT; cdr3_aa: CASSQDPTGYQPQHF
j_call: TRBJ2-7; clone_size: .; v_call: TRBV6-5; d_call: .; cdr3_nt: TGTGCCAGCAGTTATGGCAGGGCCTACGAGCAGTACTTC; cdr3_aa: CASSYGRAYEQYF
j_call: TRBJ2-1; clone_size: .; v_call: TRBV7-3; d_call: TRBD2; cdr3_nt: TGTGCCAGCAGCGCACGAGCGGGGAGCTCCTACAATGAGCAGTTCTTC; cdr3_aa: CASSARAGSSYNEQFF
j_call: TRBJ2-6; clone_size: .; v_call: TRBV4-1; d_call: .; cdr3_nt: TGCGCCAGCAGCCAAGATTGGCAGTCCCTCTCTGGGGCCAACGTCCTGACTTTC; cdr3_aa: CASSQDWQSLSGANVLTF
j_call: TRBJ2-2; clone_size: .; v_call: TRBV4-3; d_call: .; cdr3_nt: TGCGCCAGCAGCCAGGGGGCGGTCACCGGGGAGCTGTTTTTT; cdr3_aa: CASSQGAVTGELFF
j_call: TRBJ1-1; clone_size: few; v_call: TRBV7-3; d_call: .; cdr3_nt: TGTGCCAGCAGCTTAACTGGCAGGGGTAACACTGAAGCTTTCTTT; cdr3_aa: CASSLTGRGNTEAFF
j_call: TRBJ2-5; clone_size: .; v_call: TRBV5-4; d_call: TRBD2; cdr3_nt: TGTGCCAGCAGCTTCTCCCCTAGCGGGGGGGCAGGAGAGACCCAGTACTTC; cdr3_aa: CASSFSPSGGAGETQYF
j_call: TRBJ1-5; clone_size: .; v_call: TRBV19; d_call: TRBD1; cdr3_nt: TGTGCCAGTAGTGTCCCGGGACAGGGGGTTCAGCCCCAGCATTTT; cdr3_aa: CASSVPGQGVQPQHF
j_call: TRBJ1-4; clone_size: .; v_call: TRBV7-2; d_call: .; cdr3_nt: TGTGCCAGCAGCTTAGCGGGGTCAGGGGTACGGGAAAAACTGTTTTTT; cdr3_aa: CASSLAGSGVREKLFF
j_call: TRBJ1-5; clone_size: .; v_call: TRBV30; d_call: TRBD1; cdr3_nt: TGTGCCTGGAGTGCCTGGGACAGGGGGAGCAATCAGCCCCAGCATTTT; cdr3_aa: CAWSAWDRGSNQPQHF